A selection of T cell receptor beta chains follows, all from one sample in a study of Graves' ophthalmopathy and Graves' hyperthyroidism. In TCRdb, the multiplex PCR reads were re-called with MiXCR into one record per CDR3 protein. The table includes hundreds of thousands of distinct CDR3 sequences, roughly two fifths detected once. The sample consisted of peripheral blood. The source of these receptors is an adult man with Graves' ophthalmopathy. CDR3s include the opening cysteine and the closing phenylalanine or tryptophan. The order of the fields is D gene, J gene, V gene, clone size, CDR3 protein, CDR3 DNA. The D gene is left open where the match is weak. Not all rows give a size; the values are once, few, many and, for expanded clones, a class.

TRBD2 TRBJ2-7 TRBV7-9 - CASSLRGSGGAQAKKQYF TGTGCCAGCAGCTTGCGCGGCAGCGGGGGGGCGCAAGCAAAGAAGCAGTACTTC
- TRBJ2-7 TRBV7-2 - CASSLEAFSYEQYF TGTGCCAGCAGCTTGGAGGCGTTCTCCTACGAGCAGTACTTC
- TRBJ2-3 TRBV2 - CASSRGTSTDTQYF TGTGCCAGCAGTCGGGGGACCAGCACAGATACGCAGTATTTT
- TRBJ2-5 TRBV3-1 many CASSQVEGTQYF TGTGCCAGCAGCCAAGTGGAAGGGACCCAGTACTTC
- TRBJ1-1 TRBV9 many CASSVESMNTEAFF TGTGCCAGCAGCGTTGAGTCCATGAACACTGAAGCTTTCTTT
TRBD1 TRBJ1-1 TRBV7-9 many CASGQVGGDTEAFF TGTGCCAGCGGACAAGTAGGGGGCGACACTGAAGCTTTCTTT
- TRBJ1-2 TRBV7-9 - CASSVQDGGSGYTF TGTGCCAGCAGCGTTCAGGACGGCGGGTCTGGCTACACCTTC
- TRBJ2-5 TRBV14 once CASSSLPGDSETQYF TGTGCCAGCAGCTCCCTCCCGGGGGACTCGGAGACCCAGTACTTC
TRBD2 TRBJ2-2 TRBV19 - CASSSGLAETGELFF TGTGCCAGTAGTTCGGGACTAGCGGAGACCGGGGAGCTGTTTTTT
- TRBJ2-5 TRBV12-3/TRBV12-4 few CASSRQTGTQYF TGTGCCAGCAGCCGCCAGACGGGGACCCAGTACTTC
TRBD2 TRBJ2-1 TRBV12-3/TRBV12-4 - CASSPGLALGDEQFF TGTGCCAGCAGTCCCGGACTAGCTCTGGGGGATGAGCAGTTCTTC
- TRBJ1-5 TRBV24-1 - CAPREGRNQPQHF TGTGCCCCCCGCGAGGGACGGAATCAGCCCCAGCATTTT
- TRBJ1-2 TRBV25-1 - CASSEFGRGTGYTF TGTGCCAGCAGTGAATTCGGCAGGGGTACTGGCTACACCTTC
- TRBJ1-6 TRBV7-9 many CASSLAQGGNSPLHF TGTGCCAGCAGCTTAGCGCAGGGCGGTAATTCACCCCTCCACTTT
- TRBJ1-6 TRBV2 few CASSEWAQRSSYNSPLHF TGTGCCAGCAGTGAATGGGCTCAGAGGAGCTCCTATAATTCACCCCTCCACTTT
- TRBJ1-4 TRBV11-2 - CASSPPGTHSEKLFF TGTGCCAGCAGCCCCCCAGGGACACATAGCGAAAAACTGTTTTTT
TRBD2 TRBJ2-5 TRBV20-1 few CSARDQPSGSETQYF TGCAGTGCTAGAGATCAGCCTAGCGGGAGTGAGACCCAGTACTTC
TRBD1 TRBJ2-5 TRBV10-3 - CAIRGSGTGDSETQYF TGTGCCATCAGGGGATCCGGGACAGGGGATTCAGAGACCCAGTACTTC
- TRBJ1-2 TRBV5-1 many CASSPRPGTSYGYTF TGCGCCAGCAGCCCGCGACCCGGGACCTCTTATGGCTACACCTTC
- TRBJ2-5 TRBV5-6 - CASSLTGRIRETQYF TGTGCCAGCAGCTTGACGGGGCGGATCCGGGAGACCCAGTACTTC
- TRBJ1-6 TRBV7-9 - CASSLGNRNNSPLHF TGTGCCAGCAGCTTAGGTAACAGGAATAATTCACCCCTCCACTTT
- TRBJ1-2 TRBV19 - CASSEKGTVGYTF TGTGCCAGTAGTGAAAAGGGGACGGTTGGCTACACCTTC
- TRBJ1-1 TRBV29-1 many CSVEAGPSFF TGCAGCGTTGAAGCAGGGCCGTCTTTCTTT